These 9 T cell receptor beta chains were all obtained from the same sample, sequenced in a study of shared clonotypes between healthy human individuals. TCRdb's copy holds only in-frame clones and misses some; the assay was immunoSEQ multiplex PCR. The table shows approximately 650,000 clones, with around 95% occurring only once. As defined, naive CD8 cells were CD45RO-negative and positively selected for CCR7, with terminally differentiated effector memory CD45RA+ cells excluded. The sequencing input was naive CD8+ T cells sorted from blood. These receptors were collected from a woman aged 30 to 39 in good health.

J is TRBJ1-1 and V is TRBV4-1, with D tentatively TRBD1 (6 bases). This CDR3 is built from 15 residues. The V and J ends lost 6 bases and 4 bases respectively, with 18 bases between them. Germline CDR1 reads MGHRA; CDR2 reads YSYEKL. The CDR3 protein is CASSYTHRESTEAFF. CDR3 coding DNA: TGCGCCAGCAGTTACACTCACAGGGAGAGCACTGAAGCTTTCTTT.

The rearrangement uses TRBV2 and TRBJ1-5; no clear D. The CDR3 extends over 14 amino acids. The germline V gene has CDR1 SNHLY and CDR2 FYNNEI. V gave up 7 bases and J gave up 0 bases, with 10 bases separating them. The chain's CDR3 is CASTGSYSNQPQHF. In nucleotides, the CDR3 is TGTGCCAGCACGGGCAGTTATAGCAATCAGCCCCAGCATTTT.

This clone appeared a single time. The rearrangement uses TRBV18 and TRBJ2-2, with unresolved D. Germline CDR1 and CDR2: KGHSH and LQKENI. This CDR3 comprises 16 residues. Trimming pared 1 base from V and 6 bases from J, leaving 15 bases between. This CDR3 is CASSPLVTPDPGELFF. Written as DNA, the CDR3 is TGTGCCAGCTCACCACTTGTGACTCCGGACCCCGGGGAGCTGTTTTTT.

The V and J genes are TRBV9 and TRBJ2-7, with 12 bases identical to TRBD2. The CDR3 is 18 residues long. Trimming cost V 4 bases and J 4 bases; bases outside gene matches: 15. The germline V gene has CDR1 SGDLS and CDR2 YYNGEE. The CDR3: CASSPGLAGPHSLYEQYF. CDR3 DNA sequence: TGTGCCAGCAGCCCTGGACTAGCGGGACCCCACTCTCTATACGAGCAGTACTTC. Full variable domain (rest looked up from reference TRBV9 and TRBJ2-7): DSGVTQTPKHLITATGQRVTLRCSPRSGDLSVYWYQQSLDQGLQFLIQYYNGEERAKGNILERFSAQQFPDLHSELNLSSLELGDSALYFCASSPGLAGPHSLYEQYFGPGTRLTVT.

This rearrangement joins TRBV19 to TRBJ1-1; D unresolved. Germline V gives CDR1 LNHDA, CDR2 SQIVND (reference sequence). V gave up 3 bases and J gave up 7 bases, with 6 bases separating them. This CDR3 region has 11 residues. CDR3 loop: CASSIGFEAFF. The DNA for the CDR3 is TGTGCCAGTAGTATTGGCTTTGAAGCTTTCTTT.

The CDR3 here is CASSSAGRSNEKLFF. CDR3 in DNA: TGTGCCAGCAGTTCCGCAGGGCGGTCTAATGAAAAACTGTTTTTT. This chain joins TRBV27 and TRBJ1-4; a weak D match, TRBD1 (5 bases). The CDR3 runs 15 residues. The germline V gene encodes CDR1 MNHEY and CDR2 SMNVEV (reference sequence). V was cut by 4 bases and J by 3 bases, with 12 bases left in between.

This clone was seen just once. The chain uses TRBV6-1 and TRBJ2-3; possible D gene TRBD2, 5 bases. Germline CDR1 reads MNHNS; CDR2 reads SASEGT. CDR3 length: 17 residues. V lost 0 bases to trimming and J lost 1 base, with 14 bases between them. CDR3 region: CASSEALEGWGTDTQYF. The CDR3 DNA reads as TGTGCCAGCAGTGAAGCGCTCGAGGGATGGGGCACAGATACGCAGTATTTT.

The V and J genes are TRBV5-6 and TRBJ1-1, with D unresolved. The germline V and J ends were trimmed by 0 bases and 7 bases, with 10 bases remaining between them. Germline assignment: CDR1 SGHDT and CDR2 YYEEEE. The CDR3 sequence is 13 residues long. For the CDR3, the DNA is TGTGCCAGCAGCTTGGAGGCCGGGATTGAAGCTTTCTTT. Amino acid sequence: CASSLEAGIEAFF.

J is TRBJ2-5 and V is TRBV10-3; TRBD1 agrees at 11 bases. This CDR3 spans 13 amino acids. V was clipped by 10 bases and J by 5 bases; unmatched bases: 6. Germline assignment: CDR1 ENHRY and CDR2 SYGVKD. The CDR3: CASGTGGLETQYF. DNA of the CDR3: TGTGCCAGCGGGACAGGGGGTTTGGAGACCCAGTACTTC.